This T cell receptor beta chain was obtained from a study of vaccination and CD4 T cells after COVID-19. Overall study context: Between diagnosis and the drawing of post-COVID samples lay a median roughly 91 days (range 35 to 161).

Cultured CD4+ T-cell DNA underwent Oncomine TCR Beta short-read sequencing. In TCRdb, the PCR reads were re-called with MiXCR into one record per CDR3 protein. The sample yields about 20,000 distinct CDR3 sequences, 35% to 45% seen once. The treatment was: approximately nine-day PBMC culture with coronavirus spike peptide pools or control peptides (ViraFEST assay). With peptide pools, ViraFEST first expanded antigen-specific T cells and afterwards sequenced their TCRs. IL-2 at roughly 9.6 IU/ml and peptide pools at about 9.5 ug/ml were added to PBMCs cultured at roughly 2 million per well. This clonotype was detected only a few times. The antigen is unknown. V was cut by 0 bases and J by 1 base, with 6 bases left in between. The CDR3 totals 15 residues. The germline gives CDR1 MNHEY, CDR2 SMNVEV (reference sequence).

The TCR sequence derives from a human donor who received a COVID-19 vaccine. The chain combines TRBV27 with TRBJ2-2; D gene uncertain. Source: CD4+ T cells from blood, cultured in vitro, taken before SARS-CoV-2 vaccination. CDR3 DNA: TGTGCCAGCAGTTTATCAGGGCTGAACACCGGGGAGCTGTTTTTT. Translated, it gives CASSLSGLNTGELFF.